The table lists the clone carrying this T cell receptor (beta chain) with a few counts. The data derive from a study of blood T cell repertoires in COVID-19. For the study at large: Acute-phase and convalescent COVID-19 samples originated in the United States, Italy and Spain. PBMCs, B-cell-depleted T cells, or T cells provided the cDNA or gDNA that made up the material.

Produced via immunoSEQ multiplex PCR; TCRdb's table is partial and in-frame only. This sample has about 43,000 clones; around 86% occur once, and the top ten carry roughly 47%. Germline V gene sequence: CDR1 LNHDA, CDR2 SQIVND (reference sequence). V lost 3 bases, J lost 3 bases, and 15 bases lay in between. The CDR3 is 16 residues long. The receptor was derived from a woman older than 75 with acute or convalescent COVID-19. Material for sequencing was peripheral blood. This chain uses TRBV19 with TRBJ1-5, with D perhaps matching TRBD1 (6 bases). The CDR3 DNA follows: TGTGCCAGTAGTATGGGCACAGGGTTTAACAATCAGCCCCAGCATTTT. This gives the protein CASSMGTGFNNQPQHF.